This TCR beta chain derives from a study of blood T cell repertoires in COVID-19. The overall study: Sites in the United States, Italy and Spain provided acute and convalescent COVID-19 samples.

V dropped 6 bases and J dropped 4 bases, with 12 bases sitting between them. The CDR3 extends over 13 amino acids. CDR1 SNHLY and CDR2 FYNNEI come from the germline V gene. Per the original data handling: Amplified reference gene primers provided the basis for estimating nucleated cell counts. This table comes from immunoSEQ multiplex PCR, and its TCRdb copy is limited to in-frame clones, with some not included. V and J calls and clone size are as listed in that table; D and trimming were resolved from the DNA. The profile covers almost 100,000 clones, with roughly 86% appearing a single time and 10% taken by the ten largest.

Sequenced sample: peripheral blood. This receptor was identified in a man aged 50-60 years with acute or convalescent COVID-19. The chain is built from TRBV2 and TRBJ1-2; no clear D gene. CDR3 in amino acids: CASSPELSYGYTF. As DNA, the CDR3 is TGTGCCAGCAGCCCCGAGCTGTCCTATGGCTACACCTTC.